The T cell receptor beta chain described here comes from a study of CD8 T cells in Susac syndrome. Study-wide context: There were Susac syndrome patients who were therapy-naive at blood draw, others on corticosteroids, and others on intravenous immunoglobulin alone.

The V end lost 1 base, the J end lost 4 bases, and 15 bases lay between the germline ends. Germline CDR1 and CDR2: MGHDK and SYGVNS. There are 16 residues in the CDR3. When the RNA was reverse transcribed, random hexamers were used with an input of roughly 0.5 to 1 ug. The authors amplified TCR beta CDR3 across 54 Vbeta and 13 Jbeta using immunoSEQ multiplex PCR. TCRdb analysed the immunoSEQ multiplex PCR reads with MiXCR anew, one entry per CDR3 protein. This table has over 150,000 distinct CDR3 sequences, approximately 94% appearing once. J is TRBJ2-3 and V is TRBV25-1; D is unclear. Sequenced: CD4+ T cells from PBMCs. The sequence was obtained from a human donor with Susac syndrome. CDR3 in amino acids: CASSEWNPAAADTQYF. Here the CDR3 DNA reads TGTGCCAGCAGTGAATGGAACCCGGCGGCCGCAGATACGCAGTATTTT. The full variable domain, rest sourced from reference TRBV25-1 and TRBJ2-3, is EADIYQTPRYLVIGTGKKITLECSQTMGHDKMYWYQQDPGMELHLIHYSYGVNSTEKGDLSSESTVSRIRTEHFPLTLESARPSHTSQYLCASSEWNPAAADTQYFGPGTRLTVL.